Below, 13 T cell receptor beta chains from the same sample are listed, as sequenced in a study of CD8+ T cells in alopecia areata. Sample treatment: oral pan-JAK inhibitor, 5-10 mg twice daily. Collected material from alopecia areata patients comprised lesional scalp punch biopsies and peripheral blood. cDNA serving as the sequencing template came from extracted, reverse transcribed RNA. Sequenced by immunoSEQ multiplex PCR; TCRdb stores in-frame clones only, minus some. The table lists over 15,000 clones, 59% of them singletons. This specimen consisted of skin, obtained at week 4, from a patient treated with tofacitinib. Source of these receptors: a human donor with alopecia areata.

This chain uses TRBV7-2 with TRBJ2-5, with a possible D match to TRBD2 (6 bases). TRBJ2-7 explains the end of the DNA better; the J call may be wrong. The V gene's germline CDR1 is SGHTA and CDR2 FQGNSA. The CDR3 is 14 amino acids. The CDR3 region has the DNA TGTGCCAGCAGCCGCCGGGACTTAGGCTACGAGCAGTACTTC. The encoded protein is CASSRRDLGYEQYF.

The chain is built from TRBV10-3 and TRBJ2-3, with 12 bases lining up with TRBD1. The J segment lost 2 bases and the V segment lost 1 base, leaving 4 bases of the junction unmatched. Per germline, CDR1 ENHRY and CDR2 SYGVKD. CDR3 length: 17 amino acids. CDR3 nucleotides: TGTGCCATCAGTGAGTTCTGGGGACAGGGGGCCACAGATACGCAGTATTTT. Amino acids: CAISEFWGQGATDTQYF.

The chain employs TRBV5-1 and TRBJ2-1; a possible D gene is TRBD2 (6 bases). The germline V and J ends were trimmed by 6 bases and 4 bases, with 11 bases remaining between them. Germline V CDR1 and CDR2: SGHRS, YFSETQ. CDR3 length equals 13 residues. CDR3 sequence: CASTLSGYNEQFF. The CDR3 DNA is TGCGCCAGCACCCTTAGCGGATACAATGAGCAGTTCTTC.

V and J are TRBV5-4 and TRBJ2-3; D unresolved. The CDR3 contains 12 residues. The germline CDR1 and CDR2 sequences are SGHNT and YYREEE (reference sequence). V was pared by 1 base and J by 5 bases, with 5 bases between. CDR3 sequence (DNA): TGTGCCAGCAGCTTGTTTTTAGATACGCAGTATTTT. It codes for CASSLFLDTQYF.

The chain links TRBV5-1 to TRBJ1-2; 8 bases are shared with TRBD1. The CDR3 sequence is 16 residues long. Germline trimming cut 5 bases from V and 6 bases from J; bases unmatched to any gene: 15. Germline V CDR1 and CDR2: SGHRS, YFSETQ. CDR3 residues: CASRGAGQEKFNGYTF. CDR3 sequence (DNA): TGCGCCAGCAGAGGAGCGGGACAGGAAAAATTTAATGGCTACACCTTC.

As concerns this clone: Within the sample, other DNA sequences also encode this same CDR3. The V call is TRBV6-5, the J call TRBJ1-1; D remains unclear. This CDR3 region has 13 residues. Germline V gene lookup returns CDR1 MNHEY and CDR2 SVGAGI. The V end was cut by 2 bases, the J end by 1 base, with 5 bases between. The CDR3 coding sequence is TGTGCCAGCAGTTACGGTGAGAACACTGAAGCTTTCTTT. It specifies CASSYGENTEAFF.

This chain connects TRBV5-1 to TRBJ1-6, with a weak D call TRBD1 (5 bases). Trimming shortened V by 4 bases and J by 0 bases, and 11 bases separated the two germline ends. Per germline, CDR1 SGHRS and CDR2 YFSETQ. This CDR3 region has 16 residues. Here the CDR3 reads CASSLRGNSYNSPLHF. The CDR3 nucleotides read TGCGCCAGCAGCCTGAGGGGTAACTCCTATAATTCACCCCTCCACTTT.

The chain carries TRBV19 and TRBJ2-7, with 10 bases lining up with TRBD2. Germline CDR1 is LNHDA and CDR2 is SQIVND (reference sequence). The V segment lost 3 bases and the J segment 7 bases; nucleotides outside the gene matches: 6. CDR3 length equals 14 residues. As DNA, the CDR3 is TGTGCCAGTAGTATGGGGCTAGCGGGGGCAGAGCAGTACTTC. It encodes CASSMGLAGAEQYF.

This clone turned up a few times. The chain couples TRBV27 to TRBJ2-1; the D is unclear. Deletions cut 3 bases from V and 6 bases from J, with 6 bases between. The CDR3 runs 12 residues. The germline gives CDR1 MNHEY, CDR2 SMNVEV (reference sequence). CDR3 DNA: TGTGCCAGCAGTTTTTATCCCAATGAGCAGTTCTTC. Amino acids: CASSFYPNEQFF.

The chain is built from TRBV6-5 and TRBJ1-6; D is possibly TRBD1 (6 bases). Trimming took off 5 bases at V and 8 bases at J, with 13 bases between the two ends. Germline V gene sequence: CDR1 MNHEY, CDR2 SVGAGI. The CDR3 runs 14 residues. The CDR3 DNA reads as TGTGCCAGCAGTAATCGAGGGGGGGATTCACCCCTCCACTTT. Translation gives CASSNRGGDSPLHF.

This clone was observed a single time. The chain is built from TRBV5-4 and TRBJ1-4; D gene ambiguous. Germline V gene data show CDR1 as SGHNT and CDR2 as YYREEE (reference sequence). The CDR3 spans 14 residues. V was trimmed by 0 bases and J by 8 bases, leaving 11 bases between them. The CDR3 reads CASSLALASEKLFF. CDR3 in DNA: TGTGCCAGCAGCTTGGCCCTGGCGTCCGAAAAACTGTTTTTT.

This clone occurred once. The chain carries TRBV20-1 and TRBJ2-5; D unclear. The length of the CDR3 is 11 residues. The V end lost 3 bases, the J end lost 5 bases, and 7 bases lay between the germline ends. Germline CDR1 and CDR2: DFQATT and SNEGSKA (reference sequence). The CDR3 bases are TGCAGTGCTAGGGGTGGGGAGACCCAGTACTTC. The encoded protein is CSARGGETQYF.

In its sample, this clone was seen a few times. The V call is TRBV10-3, the J call TRBJ1-5; no definite D call. CDR1 is ENHRY, CDR2 SYGVKD, per germline. Trimming shortened V by 7 bases and J by 3 bases, and 10 bases separated the two germline ends. This CDR3 has 13 amino acids. In DNA, the CDR3 is TGTGCCATCACCAAGGGATCCAATCAGCCCCAGCATTTT. Protein: CAITKGSNQPQHF.